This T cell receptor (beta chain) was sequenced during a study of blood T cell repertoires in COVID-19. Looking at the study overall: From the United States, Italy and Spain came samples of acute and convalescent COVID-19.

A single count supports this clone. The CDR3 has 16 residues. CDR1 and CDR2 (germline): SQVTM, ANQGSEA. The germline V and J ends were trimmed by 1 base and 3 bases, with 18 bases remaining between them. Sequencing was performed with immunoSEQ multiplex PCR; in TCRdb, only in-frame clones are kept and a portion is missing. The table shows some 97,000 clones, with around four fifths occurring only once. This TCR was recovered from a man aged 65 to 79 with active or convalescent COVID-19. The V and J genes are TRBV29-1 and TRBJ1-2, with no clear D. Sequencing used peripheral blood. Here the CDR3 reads CSVEALRQEGDYGYTF. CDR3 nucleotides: TGCAGCGTTGAAGCGCTTCGGCAGGAGGGCGACTATGGCTACACCTTC.